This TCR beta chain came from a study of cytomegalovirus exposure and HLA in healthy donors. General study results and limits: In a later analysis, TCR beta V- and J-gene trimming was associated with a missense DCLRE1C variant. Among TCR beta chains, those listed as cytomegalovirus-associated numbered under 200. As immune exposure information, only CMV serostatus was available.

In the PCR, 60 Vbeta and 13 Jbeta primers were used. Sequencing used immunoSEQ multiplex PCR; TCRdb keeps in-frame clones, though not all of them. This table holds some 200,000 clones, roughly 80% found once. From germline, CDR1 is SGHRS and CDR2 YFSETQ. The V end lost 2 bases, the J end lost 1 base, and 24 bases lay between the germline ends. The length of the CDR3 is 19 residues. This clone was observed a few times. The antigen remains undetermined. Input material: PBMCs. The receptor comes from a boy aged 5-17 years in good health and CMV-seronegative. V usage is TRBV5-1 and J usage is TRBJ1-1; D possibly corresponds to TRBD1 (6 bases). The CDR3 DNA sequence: TGCGCCAGCAGCTTCCGGGGAATCACAATTAAGGGGGAGAACACTGAAGCTTTCTTT. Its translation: CASSFRGITIKGENTEAFF.